This T cell receptor (beta chain) was captured by sequencing in a study of shared clonotypes between healthy human individuals. Background on the study: Aged 18 to 49, the donors were a couple of women and a few men. Notes on the study in general: What naive subsets generally showed was a larger estimated richness than memory subsets showed. Some naive CD4 clonotypes, around 4.7%, turned up in common across a handful of donors.

Deep-level running was used for the assay. Method: immunoSEQ multiplex PCR; TCRdb's copy keeps in-frame clones and lacks some. The sample holds 650,000 to 800,000 clones, 92% seen once. This clone has only one observation. What it binds is not known. The naive CD8 subset, CD45RO-negative cells positively selected for CCR7, excluded terminally differentiated effector memory CD45RA+ cells. The V and J ends lost 5 bases and 4 bases respectively, with 20 bases between them. The CDR3 spans 17 residues. Germline V CDR1 and CDR2: LNHDA, SQIVND (reference sequence). Material: naive CD8+ T cells sorted from blood. This sequence originates from a man aged 30 to 45 in good health. J is TRBJ1-4 and V is TRBV19, with a possible D match to TRBD1 (6 bases). The CDR3 reads CASSLAWAKGDNEKLFF. CDR3 nucleotides: TGTGCCAGTAGTCTGGCCTGGGCCAAGGGGGATAATGAAAAACTGTTTTTT.